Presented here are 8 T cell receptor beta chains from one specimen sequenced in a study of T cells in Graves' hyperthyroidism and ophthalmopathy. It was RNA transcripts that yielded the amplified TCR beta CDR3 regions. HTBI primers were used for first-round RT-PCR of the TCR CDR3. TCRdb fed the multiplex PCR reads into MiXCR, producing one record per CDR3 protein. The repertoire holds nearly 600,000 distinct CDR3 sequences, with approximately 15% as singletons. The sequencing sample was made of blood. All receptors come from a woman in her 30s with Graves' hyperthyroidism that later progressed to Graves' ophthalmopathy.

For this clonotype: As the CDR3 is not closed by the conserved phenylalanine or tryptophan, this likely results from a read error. The CDR3 DNA sequence: TGTGCCAGCAGCCTAGAGTCGTCCAAAAACATTCAGTACTTA. Amino acids: CASSLESSKNIQYL. The chain couples TRBV7-2 to TRBJ2-4; no reliable D call. From germline, CDR1 is SGHTA and CDR2 FQGNSA. The CDR3 runs to 14 residues. Trimming pared 5 bases from V and 2 bases from J, leaving 10 bases between.

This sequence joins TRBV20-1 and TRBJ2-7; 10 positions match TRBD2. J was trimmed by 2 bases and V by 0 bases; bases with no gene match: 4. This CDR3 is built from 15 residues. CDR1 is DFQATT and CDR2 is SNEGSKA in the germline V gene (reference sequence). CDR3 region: CSARDAAGGPYEQYF. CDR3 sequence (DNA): TGCAGTGCTAGAGATGCAGCGGGAGGGCCCTACGAGCAGTACTTC.

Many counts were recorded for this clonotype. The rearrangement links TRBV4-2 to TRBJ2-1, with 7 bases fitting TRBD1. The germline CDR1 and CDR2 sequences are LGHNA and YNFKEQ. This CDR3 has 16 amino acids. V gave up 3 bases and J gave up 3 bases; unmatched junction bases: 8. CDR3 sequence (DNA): TGTGCCAGCAGCCATTTTGACAGGGCGGACTACAATGAGCAGTTCTTC. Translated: CASSHFDRADYNEQFF.

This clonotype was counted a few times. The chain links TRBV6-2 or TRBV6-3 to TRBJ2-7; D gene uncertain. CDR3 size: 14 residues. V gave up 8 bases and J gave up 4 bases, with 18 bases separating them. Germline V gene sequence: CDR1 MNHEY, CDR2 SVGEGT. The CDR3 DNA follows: TGTGCCAGCGCCCTTCTAGTGGGAAATTACGAGCAGTACTTC. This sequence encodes CASALLVGNYEQYF.

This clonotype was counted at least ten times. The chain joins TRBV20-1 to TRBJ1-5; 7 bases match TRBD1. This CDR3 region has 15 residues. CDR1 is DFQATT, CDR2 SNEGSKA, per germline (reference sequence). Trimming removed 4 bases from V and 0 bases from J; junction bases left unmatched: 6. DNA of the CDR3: TGCAGTGCTACGGACAGGCAATATAGCAATCAGCCCCAGCATTTT. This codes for CSATDRQYSNQPQHF.

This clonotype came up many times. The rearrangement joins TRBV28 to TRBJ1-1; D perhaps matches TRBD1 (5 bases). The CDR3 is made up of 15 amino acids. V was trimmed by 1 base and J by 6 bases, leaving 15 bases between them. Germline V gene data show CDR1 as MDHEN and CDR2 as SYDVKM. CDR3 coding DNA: TGTGCCAGCAGTTTATTCCGGGGGGGAGGGTCTGAAGCTTTCTTT. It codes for CASSLFRGGGSEAFF.

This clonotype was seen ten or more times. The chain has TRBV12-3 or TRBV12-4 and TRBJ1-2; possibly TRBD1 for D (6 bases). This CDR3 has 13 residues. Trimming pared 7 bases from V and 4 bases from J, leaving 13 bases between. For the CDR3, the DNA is TGTGCCAGCACCCGCGGGGGGCCCTATGGCTACACCTTC. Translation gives CASTRGGPYGYTF.

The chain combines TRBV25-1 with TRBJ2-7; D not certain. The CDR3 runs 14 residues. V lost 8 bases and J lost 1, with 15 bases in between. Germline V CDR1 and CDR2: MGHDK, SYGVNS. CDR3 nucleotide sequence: TGTGCCAGCGTAGATACTTCCAGGTCCTACGAGCAGTACTTC. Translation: CASVDTSRSYEQYF.